This is a list of T cell receptor beta chains from one sample in a study of beta chain features in type 1 diabetes. Some clones are missing from TCRdb's copy, which holds only in-frame ones; the method was immunoSEQ multiplex PCR. Altogether tens of thousands of clones are present, approximately 49% being singletons, with the ten largest covering roughly 0.25%. The material sequenced was stem cell memory CD4+ T cells from blood. The receptors derive from a woman aged 25 to 39 in good health. Both conserved end residues are part of each CDR3. Each record gives: clone size, J gene, D gene, V gene, CDR3 DNA, CDR3 protein. The D gene is left open where the match is weak. A clone size is listed for some rows: how often the clone was seen (once, few, many), or a class if it is expanded.

>-|TRBJ1-2|-|TRBV28
TGTGCCAGCAGTTCACCTAACAGGGACGGCTACACCTTC
CASSSPNRDGYTF
>-|TRBJ2-1|-|TRBV25-1
TGTGCCAGCAGTGCTGAATTGCGCCCCCAGCAGTTCTTC
CASSAELRPQQFF
>-|TRBJ2-3|TRBD2|TRBV7-2
TGTGCCAGCAGCCCCCCGGGACTAGGGACCACAGATACGCAGTATTTT
CASSPPGLGTTDTQYF
>few|TRBJ2-1|-|TRBV18
TGTGCCACTCTTCTCTCTGGGGCTAATGAGCAGTTCTTC
CATLLSGANEQFF
>-|TRBJ2-1|-|TRBV14
TGTGCCAGCAGCCATATGGAGACCTACAATGAGCAGTTCTTC
CASSHMETYNEQFF
>-|TRBJ2-7|TRBD2|TRBV5-1
TGCGCCAGCAGCCGCGACTCAGAGCGGGGGACCTACGAGCAGTACTTC
CASSRDSERGTYEQYF
>-|TRBJ1-1|-|TRBV27
TGTGCCAGCAGCATCAGGGGCAAGGGCACTGAAGCTTTCTTT
CASSIRGKGTEAFF
>-|TRBJ2-5|TRBD1|TRBV5-6
TGTGCCAGCAGCTTGGTTGAGACAGGGGGCTCAGAGACCCAGTACTTC
CASSLVETGGSETQYF
>-|TRBJ2-1|TRBD1|TRBV14
TGTGCCAGCAAGAGGGACAGTTACAATGAGCAGTTCTTC
CASKRDSYNEQFF
>few|TRBJ2-5|-|TRBV11-3
TGTGCCAGCAGCCCCGGACTGAGGGAGACCCAGTACTTC
CASSPGLRETQYF
>many|TRBJ2-1|-|TRBV29-1
TGCAGCGTTCTCTGGGCAGGGAATGAGCAGTTCTTC
CSVLWAGNEQFF
>-|TRBJ1-1|-|TRBV28
TGTGCCAGCATAGTCGGAGGGGCTGCCATGAACACTGAAGCTTTCTTT
CASIVGGAAMNTEAFF
>-|TRBJ2-6|-|TRBV7-9
TGTGCCAGCAGCCACCCAGGGCAGTCCGGGGCCAACGTCCTGACTTTC
CASSHPGQSGANVLTF
>-|TRBJ1-1|TRBD1|TRBV10-3
TGTGCCATCAGCCGGGACAGGGTAGTCGCTGAAGCTTTCTTT
CAISRDRVVAEAFF
>-|TRBJ2-1|TRBD2|TRBV7-2
TGTGCCAGCAGCTTAGTTAGCGGGACCTACAATGAGCAGTTCTTC
CASSLVSGTYNEQFF
>-|TRBJ2-2|-|TRBV10-3
TGTGCCATCAGTGGGGTTAGCGGAGAGAACACCGGGGAGCTGTTTTTT
CAISGVSGENTGELFF
>-|TRBJ2-3|TRBD2|TRBV5-8
TGTGCCAGCAGCCACGGGACTAGCGGGGCTAGCACAGATACGCAGTATTTT
CASSHGTSGASTDTQYF
>-|TRBJ2-1|TRBD2|TRBV9
TGTGCCAGCAGCGTCAGCGGGAGGGCCAATGAGCAGTTCTTC
CASSVSGRANEQFF
>-|TRBJ2-7|-|TRBV6-6
TGTGCCAGCAGTTATTCAGGGGTAGGCTACGAGCAGTACTTC
CASSYSGVGYEQYF